The 23 T cell receptor beta chains below were found in one sample sequenced in a study of blood T cell repertoires in COVID-19. Profiling relied on immunoSEQ multiplex PCR, and the TCRdb table lists in-frame clones only, not all of them. The sample holds about 250,000 clones, more than 65% seen once. The material sequenced was PBMCs or T cells enriched from blood (not recorded which). These receptors were obtained from a man aged 50 to 59 who had recovered from COVID-19.

This chain links TRBV29-1 with TRBJ2-3; perhaps TRBD2 as D (6 bases). From germline, CDR1 is SQVTM and CDR2 ANQGSEA. The V and J ends lost 7 bases and 3 bases respectively, with 11 bases between them. The CDR3 is 12 residues long. CDR3 sequence reads: CSAEAGTDTQYF. The CDR3, as DNA: TGCAGCGCCGAGGCGGGGACAGATACGCAGTATTTT.

The chain carries TRBV28 and TRBJ1-1; no clear D gene. CDR1 MDHEN and CDR2 SYDVKM come from the germline V gene. Trimming took 3 bases from V and 7 from J, leaving 6 bases between them. This CDR3 contains 11 residues. The CDR3 protein is CASSFIYEAFF. Here the CDR3 DNA reads TGTGCCAGCAGTTTTATATATGAAGCTTTCTTT.

In nucleotides, the CDR3 is TGTGCCAGCAGTGAAGAAAGGGGAATTCAGCCCCAGCATTTT. Translation: CASSEERGIQPQHF. The gene calls are TRBV6-4 and TRBJ1-5, with D tentatively TRBD1 (5 bases). The germline V and J ends were trimmed by 3 bases and 6 bases, with 12 bases remaining between them. This CDR3 is 14 amino acids long. Per germline, CDR1 MRHNA and CDR2 SNTAGT.

The chain couples TRBV30 to TRBJ2-3, with 10 bases aligning to TRBD2. Looked up from germline, CDR1 is GTSNPN and CDR2 is SVGIG (reference sequence). The CDR3 loop spans 16 amino acids. With V trimmed by 1 base and J by 2 bases, 6 bases remained unmatched. CDR3 amino acids: CAWSAVSGGPTDTQYF. The CDR3 region has the DNA TGTGCCTGGAGTGCCGTTAGCGGGGGGCCCACAGATACGCAGTATTTT. Complete variable domain (other parts from reference TRBV30 and TRBJ2-3): SQTIHQWPATLVQPVGSPLSLECTVEGTSNPNLYWYRQAAGRGLQLLFYSVGIGQISSEVPQNLSASRPQDRQFILSSKKLLLSDSGFYLCAWSAVSGGPTDTQYFGPGTRLTVL.

The J gene is TRBJ2-1, the V gene TRBV24-1; a possible D gene is TRBD2 (6 bases). Germline V CDR1 and CDR2: KGHDR, SFDVKD. CDR3 size: 15 residues. Trimming shortened V by 6 bases and J by 7 bases, and 18 bases separated the two germline ends. The DNA for the CDR3 is TGTGCCACCAGTTACGGGGGAGGTTTGGTAAATGAGCAGTTCTTC. This codes for CATSYGGGLVNEQFF.

This chain connects TRBV28 to TRBJ2-3; 10 positions match TRBD2. Germline CDR1 MDHEN, CDR2 SYDVKM. Trimming took 4 bases from V and 6 from J; bases not matched to a gene: 10. The CDR3 is made up of 16 amino acids. CDR3 protein: CASSYQAGGPTDTQYF. CDR3 coding DNA: TGTGCCAGCAGTTACCAAGCGGGAGGGCCGACGGATACGCAGTATTTT.

The CDR3: CASSAPGLNTEAFF. CDR3 bases: TGTGCCAGTAGCGCCCCAGGGCTGAACACTGAAGCTTTCTTT. The chain recombines TRBV19 with TRBJ1-1; TRBD1 might be the D (5 bases). Germline loops: CDR1 LNHDA, CDR2 SQIVND (reference sequence). V was clipped by 6 bases and J by 0 bases, with 11 bases between them. The CDR3 is 14 residues long.

The count of this clone is one. This chain connects TRBV5-8 to TRBJ2-5; D is unclear. This CDR3 is built from 14 residues. Germline loops: CDR1 SGHTS, CDR2 YDEGEE. Trimming left V 4 bases short and J 5 bases short, with 15 bases between. The DNA for the CDR3 is TGTGCCAGCAGCCTCCTTTCGGTCGGGGAGACCCAGTACTTC. Amino acids: CASSLLSVGETQYF.

This chain uses TRBV6-2 or TRBV6-3 with TRBJ2-1, with unresolved D. The length of the CDR3 is 12 residues. V lost 2 bases and J lost 7, with 6 bases in between. CDR1 is MNHEY, CDR2 SVGEGT, per germline. The CDR3 sequence: CASSYRWNEQFF. The CDR3 region has the DNA TGTGCCAGCAGTTACCGGTGGAATGAGCAGTTCTTC.

The chain is built from TRBV18 and TRBJ2-2; D gene ambiguous. The CDR3 extends over 15 amino acids. CDR1 is KGHSH and CDR2 is LQKENI in the germline V gene. Between the trimmed V and J ends, which lost 1 base and 4 bases, there was a span of 10 bases. This chain's CDR3 is CASSPRNRITGELFF. The CDR3 DNA reads TGTGCCAGCTCACCACGGAACAGAATCACCGGGGAGCTGTTTTTT.

The CDR3 nucleotides are TGTGCCAGCAGTTACTCGGAGCGCTACGAGCAGTACTTC. This sequence encodes CASSYSERYEQYF. The chain has TRBV6-2 or TRBV6-3 and TRBJ2-7, with D unclear. The V and J ends lost 0 bases and 3 bases respectively, with 6 bases between them. Per the germline V gene, CDR1 is MNHEY and CDR2 is SVGEGT. The CDR3 totals 13 residues.

V usage is TRBV19 and J usage is TRBJ1-4, with D possibly matching TRBD1 (6 bases). The V gene lost 10 bases and the J gene lost 8 bases, with 26 bases spanning the gap. The CDR3 contains 16 residues. Per the germline V gene, CDR1 is LNHDA and CDR2 is SQIVND (reference sequence). CDR3 in amino acids: CATSPNYGGRIEKLFF. For the CDR3, the DNA is TGTGCCACCTCCCCCAATTATGGGGGCCGGATCGAAAAACTGTTTTTT.

This chain links TRBV7-8 with TRBJ2-7, with TRBD1 as a possible D gene (6 bases). The CDR3 consists of 16 residues. Trimming took off 7 bases at V and 2 bases at J, with 21 bases between the two ends. The V gene's germline CDR1 is SGHVS and CDR2 FQNEAQ. The CDR3 DNA sequence: TGTGCCAGCACCCTAGAAAGGGCCAGGGGAGCCTACGAGCAGTACTTC. As protein: CASTLERARGAYEQYF.

The CDR3 region has the DNA TGCACCAGCAGCCCTCACATTGGGCCTACAAGCTTC. This codes for CTSSPHIGPTSF. This rearrangement joins TRBV1 to TRBJ2-7; the table's D gene call, TRBD1, was not cross checked with the DNA. TRBV1 is a pseudogene segment. CDR3 length: 12 amino acids.

The chain uses TRBV5-1 and TRBJ2-5, with 7 bases matching TRBD2. With V trimmed by 1 base and J by 7 bases, 10 bases remained unmatched. Germline V CDR1 and CDR2: SGHRS, YFSETQ. CDR3 length: 15 amino acids. The CDR3 sequence: CASSLTGEGVATQYF. CDR3 bases: TGCGCCAGCAGCTTGACGGGGGAGGGAGTGGCGACCCAGTACTTC.

Note on this clone: Germline is not matched at one junction end, which may reflect a read error. The J gene is TRBJ1-1, the V gene TRBV18, with D unclear. CDR1 is KGHSH and CDR2 is LQKENI in the germline V gene. This CDR3 region has 13 residues. The CDR3 is CASSPQRDTEAFF. CDR3 DNA: TGTGCCAGCTCGCCACAGAGGGACACTGAAGCTTTCTTT. The entire variable domain, with the rest obtained from reference TRBV18 and TRBJ1-1, is as follows: NAGVMQNPRHLVRRRGQEARLRCSPMKGHSHVYWYRQLPEEGLKFMVYLQKENIIDESGMPKERFSAEFPKEGPSILRIQQVVRGDSAAYFCASSPQRDTEAFFGQGTRLTVV.

This chain links TRBV11-3 with TRBJ2-1; 8 nucleotides match TRBD1. This CDR3 is 15 amino acids long. Germline V gives CDR1 SGHNT, CDR2 YENEEA. Germline trimming cut 4 bases from V and 7 bases from J; bases unmatched to any gene: 9. In nucleotides, the CDR3 is TGTGCCAGCAGCTCCCGAGGGACAGGTAGGAATGAGCAGTTCTTC. Encoded protein: CASSSRGTGRNEQFF.

This rearrangement joins TRBV5-1 to TRBJ1-2; D remains unclear. The CDR3 length is 14 residues. V lost 0 bases and J lost 7, with 13 bases in between. Germline assignment: CDR1 SGHRS and CDR2 YFSETQ. The chain's CDR3 is CASSLVQEGGGYTF. CDR3 nucleotides: TGCGCCAGCAGCTTGGTTCAGGAAGGTGGTGGCTACACCTTC.

V usage is TRBV6-1 and J usage is TRBJ2-1, with a tentative D call TRBD2 (6 bases). Germline CDR1 is MNHNS and CDR2 is SASEGT. The length of the CDR3 is 14 residues. V was pared by 3 bases and J by 7 bases, with 13 bases between. The CDR3, as DNA: TGTGCCAGCAGTGAGCGGGACGGTTGGAATGAGCAGTTCTTC. Amino acid sequence: CASSERDGWNEQFF.

The chain employs TRBV7-2 and TRBJ1-5, with D possibly TRBD1 on 5 matching bases. V was trimmed by 2 bases and J by 0 bases, leaving 11 bases between them. Germline V lookup: CDR1 SGHTA, CDR2 FQGNSA. The length of the CDR3 is 16 residues. CDR3 DNA sequence: TGTGCCAGCAGCTTAACCCGACAGTATAGCAATCAGCCCCAGCATTTT. It translates to CASSLTRQYSNQPQHF.

The chain uses TRBV10-2 and TRBJ1-2; D is uncertain. V lost 2 bases, J lost 2 bases, and 9 bases lay in between. CDR1 WSHSY and CDR2 SAAADI come from the germline V gene. This CDR3 contains 14 residues. The CDR3 loop reads CASSEVRRNYGYTF. DNA for the CDR3: TGCGCCAGCAGTGAGGTTCGGCGGAACTATGGCTACACCTTC.

The chain uses TRBV12-3 or TRBV12-4 and TRBJ2-4; possibly TRBD2 for D (5 bases). The CDR3 is 13 amino acids. With 3 bases removed from V and 10 bases from J, the gap between germline ends came to 13 bases. CDR3 region: CASSFGGGGIQYF. In nucleotides, the CDR3 is TGTGCCAGCAGTTTTGGAGGAGGAGGTATTCAGTACTTC.

This clone was counted between two and nine times. This chain connects TRBV19 to TRBJ1-5, with 8 nucleotides matching TRBD1. CDR3 length: 14 amino acids. The V gene's germline CDR1 is LNHDA and CDR2 SQIVND (reference sequence). Germline trimming cut 10 bases from V and 7 bases from J; bases unmatched to any gene: 12. The CDR3 DNA reads as TGTGCCACCCTGGACAGGGCGTCCGTCCAGCCCCAGCATTTT. Amino acids: CATLDRASVQPQHF.